One T cell receptor beta chain is described in this entry. Profiling relied on immunoSEQ multiplex PCR, and the TCRdb table lists in-frame clones only, not all of them. The data contain about 31,000 clones, about four fifths of them seen just once; the ten biggest clones take up roughly 14%. The data were obtained in a study of OX40 agonist ivuxolimab in advanced cancers. The germline gives CDR1 MNHEY, CDR2 SVGAGI. The CDR3 consists of 15 residues. V lost 6 bases and J lost 7; bases outside the gene matches: 8. V usage is TRBV6-5 and J usage is TRBJ2-7, with TRBD2 identical over 14 bases. The source of this sequence is an adult with an advanced solid tumor such as melanoma, head and neck, liver or kidney cancer. Specimen: CD4+ or CD8+ T cells sorted from blood, collected in a trial of the OX40 agonist ivuxolimab. The CDR3 DNA reads TGTGCCAGCAGGTCCGGGACTAGCGGGGGCAGGGAGCAGTACTTC. It is translated as CASRSGTSGGREQYF.